This TCR beta chain is drawn from a study of a mutant IDH1 vaccine in newly diagnosed glioma. About the study: In weeks 1, 3, 5, 7, 11, 15, 19 and 23, patients were immunized, eight times in all. Beginning 4-6 weeks after radiotherapy alone, or with temozolomide cycles, vaccination took place.

The CDR3 has 16 residues. Time point: week 23, last vaccination. What each vaccine dose contained was 300 ug of mutant IDH1 20-mer peptide, accompanied by topical imiquimod. Donor tumors were new WHO grade 3 or 4 IDH1-mutant, ATRX-lost astrocytomas. Comment on this clone: Its target is unknown.

Only in-frame clones appear in the TCRdb table, and some are missing; sequencing was by immunoSEQ multiplex PCR. The sample has 82,000 or so clones; about 82% are singletons. The chain links TRBV21-1 to TRBJ2-7; the listed D gene, TRBD1, was not tested against the DNA. TRBV21-1 is flagged as a pseudogene. The source of this sequence is a young man with glioma. Some clones in this sample may be carry-over from other donors' samples. The sequencing used PBMCs, collected from a glioma patient whose treatment included an IDH1 peptide vaccine. The CDR3 region is CASPIPGQLLGYEQYF. As DNA, the CDR3 is TGTGCCAGCCCAATTCCGGGACAGCTTTTGGGGTACGAGCAGTACTTC.